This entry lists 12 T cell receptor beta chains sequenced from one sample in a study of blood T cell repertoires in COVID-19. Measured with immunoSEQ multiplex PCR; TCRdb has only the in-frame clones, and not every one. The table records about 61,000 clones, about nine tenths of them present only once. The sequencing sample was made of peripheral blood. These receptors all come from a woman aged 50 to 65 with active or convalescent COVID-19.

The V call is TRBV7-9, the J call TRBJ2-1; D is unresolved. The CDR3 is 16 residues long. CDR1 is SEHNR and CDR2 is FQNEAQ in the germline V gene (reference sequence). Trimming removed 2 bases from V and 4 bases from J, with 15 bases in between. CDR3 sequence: CASSLMAVPGYNEQFF. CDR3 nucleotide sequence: TGTGCCAGCAGCTTAATGGCGGTCCCGGGTTACAATGAGCAGTTCTTC.

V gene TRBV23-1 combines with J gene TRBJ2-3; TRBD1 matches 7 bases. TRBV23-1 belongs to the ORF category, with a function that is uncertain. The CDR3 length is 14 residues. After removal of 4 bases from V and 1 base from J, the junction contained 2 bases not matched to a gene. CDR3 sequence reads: CASSLGTGTDTQYF. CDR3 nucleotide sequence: TGCGCCAGCAGTCTTGGGACAGGCACAGATACGCAGTATTTT.

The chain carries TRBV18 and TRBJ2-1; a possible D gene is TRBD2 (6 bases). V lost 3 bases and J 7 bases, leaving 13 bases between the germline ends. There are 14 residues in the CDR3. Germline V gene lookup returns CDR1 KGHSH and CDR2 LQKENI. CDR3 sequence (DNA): TGTGCCAGCTCACCGGGGTACGGGGGTAATGAGCAGTTCTTC. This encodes CASSPGYGGNEQFF.

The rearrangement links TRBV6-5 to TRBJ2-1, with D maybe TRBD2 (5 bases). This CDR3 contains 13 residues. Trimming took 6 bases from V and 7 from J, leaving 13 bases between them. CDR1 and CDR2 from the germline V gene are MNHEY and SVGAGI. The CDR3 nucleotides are TGTGCCAGCAGCCTGGACCGCGGGAATGAGCAGTTCTTC. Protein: CASSLDRGNEQFF.

For the CDR3, the DNA is TGCAGCGCCCTGACACTGAACACTGAAGCTTTCTTT. It yields the protein CSALTLNTEAFF. J is TRBJ1-1 and V is TRBV29-1; D is undetermined. The CDR3 extends over 12 amino acids. V lost 7 bases and J 0 bases, leaving 9 bases between the germline ends. The germline CDR1 and CDR2 sequences are SQVTM and ANQGSEA.

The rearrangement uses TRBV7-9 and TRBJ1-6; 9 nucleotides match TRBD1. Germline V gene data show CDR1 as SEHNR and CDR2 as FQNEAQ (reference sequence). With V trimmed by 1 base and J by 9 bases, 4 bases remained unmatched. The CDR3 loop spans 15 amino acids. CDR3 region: CASSLGTGVGSPLHF. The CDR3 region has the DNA TGTGCCAGCAGCTTAGGGACAGGGGTGGGTTCACCCCTCCACTTT.

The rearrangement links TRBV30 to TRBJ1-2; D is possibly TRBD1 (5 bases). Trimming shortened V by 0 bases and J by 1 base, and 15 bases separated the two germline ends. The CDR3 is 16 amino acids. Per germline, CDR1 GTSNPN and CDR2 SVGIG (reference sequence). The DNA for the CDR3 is TGTGCCTGGAGTGTAGGGGCTAGAAGGAGTAACTATGGCTACACCTTC. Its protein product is CAWSVGARRSNYGYTF.

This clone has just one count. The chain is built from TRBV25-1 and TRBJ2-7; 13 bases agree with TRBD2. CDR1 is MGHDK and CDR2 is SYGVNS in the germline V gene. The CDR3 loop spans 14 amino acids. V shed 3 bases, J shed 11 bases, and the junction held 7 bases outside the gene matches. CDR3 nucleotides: TGTGCCAGCAGTGAGCCCGGACTAGCGGGAGTGGAGTACTTC. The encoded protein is CASSEPGLAGVEYF.

As DNA, the CDR3 is TGTGCCAGCAGCGTAGGCGGGTGGGGGGACACTGAAGCTTTCTTT. Encoded protein: CASSVGGWGDTEAFF. The chain recombines TRBV9 with TRBJ1-1, with D possibly matching TRBD1 (5 bases). Between the trimmed V and J ends, which lost 0 bases and 3 bases, there was a span of 12 bases. This CDR3 is built from 15 residues. Germline lookup yields CDR1 SGDLS and CDR2 YYNGEE. The whole variable domain, remainder taken from reference TRBV9 and TRBJ1-1, is DSGVTQTPKHLITATGQRVTLRCSPRSGDLSVYWYQQSLDQGLQFLIQYYNGEERAKGNILERFSAQQFPDLHSELNLSSLELGDSALYFCASSVGGWGDTEAFFGQGTRLTVV.

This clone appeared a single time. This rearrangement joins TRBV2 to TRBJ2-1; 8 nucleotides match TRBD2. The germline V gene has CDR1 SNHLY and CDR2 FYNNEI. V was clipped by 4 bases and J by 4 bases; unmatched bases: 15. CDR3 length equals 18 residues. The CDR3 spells CASSADWGLGTSYNEQFF. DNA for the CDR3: TGTGCCAGCAGTGCAGATTGGGGTCTCGGGACTAGTTACAATGAGCAGTTCTTC.

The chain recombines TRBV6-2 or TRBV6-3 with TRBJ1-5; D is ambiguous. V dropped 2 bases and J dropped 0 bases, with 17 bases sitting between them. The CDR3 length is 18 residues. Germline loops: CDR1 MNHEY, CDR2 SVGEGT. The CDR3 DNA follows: TGTGCCAGCAGTTACCAGCCCGCTTCGGACTATAGCAATCAGCCCCAGCATTTT. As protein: CASSYQPASDYSNQPQHF.

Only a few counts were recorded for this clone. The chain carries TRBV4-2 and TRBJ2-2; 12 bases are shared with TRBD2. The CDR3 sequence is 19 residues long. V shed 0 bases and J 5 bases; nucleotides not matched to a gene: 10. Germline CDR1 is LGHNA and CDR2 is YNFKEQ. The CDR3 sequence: CASSQDKASGRARTGELFF. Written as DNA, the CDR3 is TGTGCCAGCAGCCAAGATAAGGCTAGCGGGAGGGCACGAACCGGGGAGCTGTTTTTT.